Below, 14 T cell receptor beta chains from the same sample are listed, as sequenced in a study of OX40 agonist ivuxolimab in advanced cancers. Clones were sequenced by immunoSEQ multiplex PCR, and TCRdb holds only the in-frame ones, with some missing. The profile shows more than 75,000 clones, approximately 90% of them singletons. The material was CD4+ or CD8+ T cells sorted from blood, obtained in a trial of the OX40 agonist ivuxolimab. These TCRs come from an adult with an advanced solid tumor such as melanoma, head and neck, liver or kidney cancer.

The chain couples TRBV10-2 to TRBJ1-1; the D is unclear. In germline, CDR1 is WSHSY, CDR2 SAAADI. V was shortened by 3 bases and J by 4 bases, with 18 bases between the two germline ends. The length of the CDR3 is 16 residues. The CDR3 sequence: CASSDALLRGSTEAFF. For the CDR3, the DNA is TGCGCCAGCAGTGATGCGCTCTTGCGGGGTAGCACTGAAGCTTTCTTT.

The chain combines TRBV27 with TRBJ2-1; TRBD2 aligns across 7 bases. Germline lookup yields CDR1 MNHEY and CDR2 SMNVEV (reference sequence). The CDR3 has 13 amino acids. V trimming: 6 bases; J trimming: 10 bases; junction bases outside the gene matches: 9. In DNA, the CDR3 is TGTGCCAGCAGGACGGCTGTCGGGGGGGAGCAGTTCTTC. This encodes CASRTAVGGEQFF.

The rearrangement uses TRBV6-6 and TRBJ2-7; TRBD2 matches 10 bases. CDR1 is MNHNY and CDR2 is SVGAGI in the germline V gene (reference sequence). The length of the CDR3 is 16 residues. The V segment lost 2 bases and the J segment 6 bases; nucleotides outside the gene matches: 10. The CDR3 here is CASSYVLAGAAAEQYF. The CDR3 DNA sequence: TGTGCCAGCAGTTACGTGCTAGCGGGAGCTGCTGCCGAGCAGTACTTC.

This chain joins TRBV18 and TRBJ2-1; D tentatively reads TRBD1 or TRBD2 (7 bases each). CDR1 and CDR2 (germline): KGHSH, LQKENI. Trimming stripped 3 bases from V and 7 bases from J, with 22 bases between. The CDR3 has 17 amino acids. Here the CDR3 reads CASSPFSPAGGGNEQFF. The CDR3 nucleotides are TGTGCCAGCTCACCTTTTTCCCCCGCAGGGGGGGGGAATGAGCAGTTCTTC.

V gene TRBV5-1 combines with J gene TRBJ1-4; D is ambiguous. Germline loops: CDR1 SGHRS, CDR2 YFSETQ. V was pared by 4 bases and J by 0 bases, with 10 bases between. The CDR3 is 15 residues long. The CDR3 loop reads CASSVVGSTNEKLFF. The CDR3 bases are TGCGCCAGCAGCGTCGTCGGGTCAACTAATGAAAAACTGTTTTTT.

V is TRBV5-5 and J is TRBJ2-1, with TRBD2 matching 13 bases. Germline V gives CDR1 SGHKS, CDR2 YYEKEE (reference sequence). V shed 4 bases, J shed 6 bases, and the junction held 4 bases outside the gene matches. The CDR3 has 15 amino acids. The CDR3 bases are TGTGCCAGCAGCCCCCGACTAGCGGGAGGCAATGAGCAGTTCTTC. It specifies CASSPRLAGGNEQFF.

DNA for the CDR3: TGTGCCAGCAGCTTTGACGGGAACTCCTACGAGCAGTACTTC. It codes for CASSFDGNSYEQYF. The chain carries TRBV7-8 and TRBJ2-7; weak D call: TRBD2 (5 bases). Trimming removed 3 bases from V and 0 bases from J, with 9 bases in between. The CDR3 loop spans 14 amino acids. Germline V gives CDR1 SGHVS, CDR2 FQNEAQ.

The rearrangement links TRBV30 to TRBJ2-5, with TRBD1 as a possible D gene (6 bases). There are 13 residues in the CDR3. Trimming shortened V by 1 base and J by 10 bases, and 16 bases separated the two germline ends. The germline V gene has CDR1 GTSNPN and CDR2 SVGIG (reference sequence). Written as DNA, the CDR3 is TGTGCCTGGAGTGCTCTCGGGGAAGGGGGCCAGTACTTC. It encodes CAWSALGEGGQYF. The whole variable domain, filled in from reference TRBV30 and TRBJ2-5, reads SQTIHQWPATLVQPVGSPLSLECTVEGTSNPNLYWYRQAAGRGLQLLFYSVGIGQISSEVPQNLSASRPQDRQFILSSKKLLLSDSGFYLCAWSALGEGGQYFGPGTRLLVL.

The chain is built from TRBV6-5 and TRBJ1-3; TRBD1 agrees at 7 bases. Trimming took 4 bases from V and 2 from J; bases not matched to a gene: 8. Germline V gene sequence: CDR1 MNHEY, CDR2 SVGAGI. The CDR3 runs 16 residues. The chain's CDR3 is CASSSATGYTGNTIYF. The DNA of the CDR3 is TGTGCCAGCAGTTCCGCGACAGGGTACACTGGAAACACCATATATTTT.

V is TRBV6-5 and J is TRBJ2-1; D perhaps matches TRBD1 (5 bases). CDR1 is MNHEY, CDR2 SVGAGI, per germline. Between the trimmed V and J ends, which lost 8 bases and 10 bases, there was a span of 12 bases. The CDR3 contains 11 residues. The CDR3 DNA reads TGTGCCAGCGGCTCCTCAGGGGAGCAGTTCTTC. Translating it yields CASGSSGEQFF.

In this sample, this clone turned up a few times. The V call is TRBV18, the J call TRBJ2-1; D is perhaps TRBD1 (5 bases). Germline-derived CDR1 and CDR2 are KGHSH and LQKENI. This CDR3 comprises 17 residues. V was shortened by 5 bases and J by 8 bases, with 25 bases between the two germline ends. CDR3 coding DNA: TGTGCCAGCTCAGTCACCACCCCAGGGTATAGTATCCATGAGCAGTTCTTC. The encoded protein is CASSVTTPGYSIHEQFF.

The CDR3 loop is CASSFYGTRNEKLFF. The CDR3 region has the DNA TGTGCCAGCAGTTTTTACGGGACAAGGAATGAAAAACTGTTTTTT. V gene TRBV27 combines with J gene TRBJ1-4; tentatively, D is TRBD1 (6 bases). The V end lost 3 bases, the J end lost 5 bases, and 13 bases lay between the germline ends. The CDR3 totals 15 residues. Germline V lookup: CDR1 MNHEY, CDR2 SMNVEV (reference sequence).

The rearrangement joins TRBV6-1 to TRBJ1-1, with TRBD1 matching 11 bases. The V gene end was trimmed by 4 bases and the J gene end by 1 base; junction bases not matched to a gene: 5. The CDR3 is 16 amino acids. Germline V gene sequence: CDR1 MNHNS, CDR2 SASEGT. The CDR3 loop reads CASSAGTGGRNTEAFF. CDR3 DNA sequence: TGTGCCAGCAGTGCCGGGACAGGGGGGAGGAACACTGAAGCTTTCTTT.

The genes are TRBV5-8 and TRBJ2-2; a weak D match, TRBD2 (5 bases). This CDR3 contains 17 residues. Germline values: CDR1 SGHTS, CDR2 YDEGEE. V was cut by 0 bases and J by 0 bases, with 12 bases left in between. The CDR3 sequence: CASSLVRGGPNTGELFF. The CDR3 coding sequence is TGTGCCAGCAGCTTGGTACGGGGTGGGCCGAACACCGGGGAGCTGTTTTTT.